This T cell receptor (beta chain) was found in a study of control samples from healthy donors and cancer patients. Trimming stripped 6 bases from V and 4 bases from J, with 11 bases between. Germline loops: CDR1 SGDLS, CDR2 YYNGEE. This CDR3 spans 13 amino acids. Here immunoSEQ multiplex PCR was the method, and the copy in TCRdb shows in-frame clones only, minus some. In all, the sample yields approximately 190,000 clones. The chain carries TRBV9 and TRBJ2-1; no clear D. Sample: blood. This receptor was obtained from a woman aged 25 to 45 in good health. In DNA form, the CDR3 reads TGTGCCAGCACCCCGACCCCGTACAATGAGCAGTTCTTC. This gives the protein CASTPTPYNEQFF.